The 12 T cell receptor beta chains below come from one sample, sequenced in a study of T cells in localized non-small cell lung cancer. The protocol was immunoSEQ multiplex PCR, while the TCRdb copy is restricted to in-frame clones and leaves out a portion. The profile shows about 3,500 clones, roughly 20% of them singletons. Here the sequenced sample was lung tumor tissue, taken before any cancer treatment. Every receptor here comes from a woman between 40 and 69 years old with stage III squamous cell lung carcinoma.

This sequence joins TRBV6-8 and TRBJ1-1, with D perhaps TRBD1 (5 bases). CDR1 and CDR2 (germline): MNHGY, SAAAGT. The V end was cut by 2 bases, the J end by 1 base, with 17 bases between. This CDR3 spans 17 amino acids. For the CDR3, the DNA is TGTGCCAGCAGTTACAATTGGTGGTCGGGGGGGAACACTGAAGCTTTCTTT. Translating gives CASSYNWWSGGNTEAFF.

The CDR3 sequence is CAISESEQETQYF. CDR3 DNA sequence: TGTGCCATCAGTGAGTCAGAACAAGAGACCCAGTACTTC. This chain uses TRBV10-3 with TRBJ2-5; D not certain. Germline lookup yields CDR1 ENHRY and CDR2 SYGVKD. V was trimmed by 0 bases and J by 2 bases, leaving 4 bases between them. The CDR3 contains 13 residues.

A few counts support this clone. The CDR3 sequence is CATSHTPAGSYNEQFF. As DNA, the CDR3 is TGTGCCACCAGCCATACTCCAGCCGGCTCCTACAATGAGCAGTTCTTC. V usage is TRBV15 and J usage is TRBJ2-1, with D hard to call. The CDR3 contains 16 residues. Looked up from germline, CDR1 is LNHNV and CDR2 is YYDKDF (reference sequence). V was clipped by 5 bases and J by 0 bases, with 14 bases between them.

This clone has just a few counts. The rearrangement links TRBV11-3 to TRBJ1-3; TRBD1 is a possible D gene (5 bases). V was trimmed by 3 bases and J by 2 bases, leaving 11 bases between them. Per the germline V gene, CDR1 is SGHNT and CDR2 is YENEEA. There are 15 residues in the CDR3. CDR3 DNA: TGTGCCAGCAGCTTGGGGGGTGTTACTGGAAACACCATATATTTT. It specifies CASSLGGVTGNTIYF.

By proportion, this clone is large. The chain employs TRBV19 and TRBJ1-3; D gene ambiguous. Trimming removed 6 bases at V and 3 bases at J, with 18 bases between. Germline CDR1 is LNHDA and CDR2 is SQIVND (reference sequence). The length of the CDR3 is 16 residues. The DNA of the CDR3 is TGTGCCAGTAGCCCCGAGCCCCGTTCGATTGGAAACACCATATATTTT. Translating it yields CASSPEPRSIGNTIYF. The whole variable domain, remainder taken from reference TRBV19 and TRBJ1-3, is DGGITQSPKYLFRKEGQNVTLSCEQNLNHDAMYWYRQDPGQGLRLIYYSQIVNDFQKGDIAEGYSVSREKKESFPLTVTSAQKNPTAFYLCASSPEPRSIGNTIYFGEGSWLTVV.

CDR3 coding DNA: TGTGCCACCAGCAGAGATCGCACAAACACTGAAGCTTTCTTT. Its translation: CATSRDRTNTEAFF. The rearrangement uses TRBV15 and TRBJ1-1; the D is unclear. The length of the CDR3 is 14 residues. Trimming removed 0 bases from V and 2 bases from J, with 7 bases in between. Germline V gives CDR1 LNHNV, CDR2 YYDKDF (reference sequence).

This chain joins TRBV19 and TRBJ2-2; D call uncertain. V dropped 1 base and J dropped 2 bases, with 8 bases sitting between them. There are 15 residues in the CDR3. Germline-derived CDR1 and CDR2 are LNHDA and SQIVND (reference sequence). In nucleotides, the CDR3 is TGTGCCAGTAGTATAGGAGGAACAAACACCGGGGAGCTGTTTTTT. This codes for CASSIGGTNTGELFF.

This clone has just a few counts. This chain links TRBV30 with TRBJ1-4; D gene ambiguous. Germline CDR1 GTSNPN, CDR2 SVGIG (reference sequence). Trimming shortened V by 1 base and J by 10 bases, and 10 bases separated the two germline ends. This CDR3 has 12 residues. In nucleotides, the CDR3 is TGTGCCTGGAGTGCCGACCTTGGAAAACTGTTTTTT. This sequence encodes CAWSADLGKLFF.

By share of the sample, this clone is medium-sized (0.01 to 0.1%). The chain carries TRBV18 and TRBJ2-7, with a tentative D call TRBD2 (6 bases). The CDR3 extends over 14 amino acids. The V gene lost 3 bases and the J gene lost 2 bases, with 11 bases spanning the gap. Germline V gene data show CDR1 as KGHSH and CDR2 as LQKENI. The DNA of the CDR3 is TGTGCCAGCTCACCGGGCGGGGTCCCCTACGAGCAGTACTTC. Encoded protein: CASSPGGVPYEQYF.

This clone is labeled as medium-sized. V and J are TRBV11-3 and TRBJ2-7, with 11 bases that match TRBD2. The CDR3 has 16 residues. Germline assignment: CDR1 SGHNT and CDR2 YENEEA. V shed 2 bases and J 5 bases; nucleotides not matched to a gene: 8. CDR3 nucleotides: TGTGCCAGCAGCTTATATAGCGGGAGGGCCGGACACGAGCAGTACTTC. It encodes CASSLYSGRAGHEQYF.

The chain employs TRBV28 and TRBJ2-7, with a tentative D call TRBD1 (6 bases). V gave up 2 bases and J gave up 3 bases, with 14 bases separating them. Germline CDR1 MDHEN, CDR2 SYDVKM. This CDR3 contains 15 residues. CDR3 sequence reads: CASSLPQGMDYEQYF. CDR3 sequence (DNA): TGTGCCAGCAGTTTACCCCAGGGGATGGACTACGAGCAGTACTTC.

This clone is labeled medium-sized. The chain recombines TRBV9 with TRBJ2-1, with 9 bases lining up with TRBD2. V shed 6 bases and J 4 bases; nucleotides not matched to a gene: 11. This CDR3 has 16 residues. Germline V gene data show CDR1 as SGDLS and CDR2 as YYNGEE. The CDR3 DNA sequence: TGTGCCAGCAACGCGGCGGCGGGAGGGGGTTACAATGAGCAGTTCTTC. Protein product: CASNAAAGGGYNEQFF.